This TCR beta chain stems from a study of control samples from healthy donors and cancer patients. This clone was counted a few times. Germline V gives CDR1 SQVTM, CDR2 ANQGSEA. Trimming took 5 bases from V and 0 from J; bases not matched to a gene: 9. This CDR3 region has 17 residues. Measured with immunoSEQ multiplex PCR; TCRdb has only the in-frame clones, and not every one. The sample consists of about 120,000 clones, over 75% of them appearing once. This chain connects TRBV29-1 to TRBJ2-4; TRBD2 matches 11 bases. The sequence was obtained from a middle-aged man in good health. The sample was blood. The DNA for the CDR3 is TGCAGCGTTATTCGACTAGCGGGGCCTATAGCCAAAAACATTCAGTACTTC. Protein sequence: CSVIRLAGPIAKNIQYF.